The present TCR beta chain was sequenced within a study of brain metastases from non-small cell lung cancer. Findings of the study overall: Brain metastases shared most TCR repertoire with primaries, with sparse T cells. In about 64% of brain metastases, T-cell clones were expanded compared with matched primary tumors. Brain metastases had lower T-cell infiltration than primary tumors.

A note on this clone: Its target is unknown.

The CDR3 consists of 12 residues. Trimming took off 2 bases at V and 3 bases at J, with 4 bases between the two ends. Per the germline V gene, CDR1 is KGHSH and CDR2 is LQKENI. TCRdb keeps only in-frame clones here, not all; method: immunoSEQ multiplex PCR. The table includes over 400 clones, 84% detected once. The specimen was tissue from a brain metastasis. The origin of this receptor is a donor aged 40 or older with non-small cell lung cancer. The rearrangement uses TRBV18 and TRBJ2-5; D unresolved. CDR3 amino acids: CASSPLEETQYF. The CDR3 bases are TGTGCCAGCTCACCATTAGAAGAGACCCAGTACTTC. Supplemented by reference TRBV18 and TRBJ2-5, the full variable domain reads NAGVMQNPRHLVRRRGQEARLRCSPMKGHSHVYWYRQLPEEGLKFMVYLQKENIIDESGMPKERFSAEFPKEGPSILRIQQVVRGDSAAYFCASSPLEETQYFGPGTRLLVL.